The T cell receptor beta chain under discussion was sequenced for a study of blood T cell repertoires in COVID-19 (TCRdb year 2020). In the study overall: Collaborator samples came from the United States, Italy and Spain and covered acute and convalescent phases of COVID-19. Sample metadata almost always included a de-identified subject ID, COVID-19 status, age in years and sex. The repertoires were released in a freely available public database meant as a resource for research on the immune response to SARS-CoV-2. Where available, HLA class I and class II types were taken from metadata supplied by the sample provider and were not determined by assay-based typing. Deeply sampled blood TCRbeta repertoires from subjects exposed to, actively infected with, or recovered from COVID-19 were included in the dataset. Samples were obtained from the ongoing ImmuneRACE study (first 160 participants) and from some 1,200 subjects provided by 6 global collaborators. The prospective study material was composed of cDNA or gDNA derived from T cells, B-cell-depleted T cells, or PBMCs.

Beyond this particular receptor, the publication reports: How much clinical and demographic metadata was included differed by source and by participant, and the metadata was provided uncurated.

Participants in the prospective study were aged 18 to 89 years, lived in 24 United States geographic areas, and enrolled through a virtual design. Cohort assignment in the prospective study relied on participant-reported clinical history from a screening survey and a study questionnaire. For ImmuneRACE Cohort 3, a participant was defined as recovered based on two consecutive negative NP/OP PCR tests, clearance by a healthcare professional, or resolution of symptoms. In the prospective study, whole blood, serum and a nasopharyngeal or oropharyngeal swab were collected from each participant by mobile phlebotomists. Additional blood draws and questionnaires over an approximately two-month period could optionally be provided by prospective study participants. Blood samples from the prospective study were shipped frozen or at room temperature prior to DNA extraction. TCRbeta CDR3 regions were amplified from genomic DNA using the immunoSEQ Assay, a bias-controlled multiplex PCR. The source study handled its data this way. Within the assay, amplification of reference gene primers was used to estimate how many nucleated cells each sample contained. To quantify the absolute abundance of each unique TCRbeta CDR3 rearrangement, sequence reads were collapsed and filtered. Productive Simpson clonality was computed per sample as the square root of Simpson's diversity index over productive rearrangements. Held by TCRdb, this immuneACCESS table contains in-frame sequences only and omits some clones. Under half of the omission traces to an unresolved V gene where checked; the cause of the rest is unknown. Clone size and V and J calls were adopted from that table, with D and trimming inferred from the DNA. The sample records approximately 260,000 clones, over 85% of which are singletons. The ten largest clones take up more than 1.5% of the sample.

V and J are truncated by 8 bases and 7 bases respectively, leaving an intervening sequence of 8 bases. The germline V gene sets CDR1 to MDHEN and CDR2 to SYDVKM. Counted from cysteine to phenylalanine, this CDR3 has 10 amino acids. Only the CDR3 DNA is retained, 30 bases long and in frame from the first base. Points on this clone: Its antigen target is currently unknown. Base qualities are missing; no much larger clone stands one base away.

This receptor chain uses TRBV28 and TRBJ1-1, with the D gene not clear enough to name. Sample: PBMCs or T cells enriched from blood (not recorded which). The receptor comes from an older woman who had recovered from COVID-19. The CDR3 sequence is CASGNHEAFF. The nucleotide sequence is given as TGTGCCAGCGGCAACCATGAAGCTTTCTTT.